This TCR beta chain was sequenced for a study of OX40 agonist ivuxolimab in advanced cancers. This clone is a singleton in its sample. Autoimmune disease history or systemic immunosuppression led to patients being barred. Sequenced by immunoSEQ multiplex PCR; TCRdb stores in-frame clones only, minus some. In the table there are fewer than 30,000 clones, less than 90% of which are singletons. The CDR3 consists of 16 residues. Trimming took 6 bases from V and 1 from J, leaving 18 bases between them. Germline assignment: CDR1 WNHNN and CDR2 SYGVQD (reference sequence). The clonotype was recovered from an adult with an advanced solid tumor such as melanoma, head and neck, liver or kidney cancer. V and J are TRBV10-1 and TRBJ1-1; D perhaps matches TRBD1 (6 bases). The sample was CD4+ or CD8+ T cells sorted from blood, taken in a trial of the OX40 agonist ivuxolimab. The CDR3 coding sequence is TGCGCCAGCAGCGAACCTAGGGACAACGAGAACACTGAAGCTTTCTTT. Amino acids: CASSEPRDNENTEAFF.